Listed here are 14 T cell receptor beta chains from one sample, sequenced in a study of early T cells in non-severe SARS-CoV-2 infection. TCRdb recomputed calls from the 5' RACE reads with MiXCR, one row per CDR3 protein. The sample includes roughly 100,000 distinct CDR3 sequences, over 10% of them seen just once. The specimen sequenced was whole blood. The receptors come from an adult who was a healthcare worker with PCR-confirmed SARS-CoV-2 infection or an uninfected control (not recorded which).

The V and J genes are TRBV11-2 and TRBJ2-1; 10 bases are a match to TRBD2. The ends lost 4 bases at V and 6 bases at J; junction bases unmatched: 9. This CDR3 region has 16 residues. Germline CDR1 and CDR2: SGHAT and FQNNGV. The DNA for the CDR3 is TGTGCCAGCAGCTACTATGGCACTAGCGGGACCAATGAGCAGTTCTTC. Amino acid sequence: CASSYYGTSGTNEQFF. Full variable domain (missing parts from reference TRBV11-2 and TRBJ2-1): EAGVAQSPRYKIIEKRQSVAFWCNPISGHATLYWYQQILGQGPKLLIQFQNNGVVDDSQLPKDRFSAERLKGVDSTLKIQPAKLEDSAVYLCASSYYGTSGTNEQFFGPGTRLTVL.

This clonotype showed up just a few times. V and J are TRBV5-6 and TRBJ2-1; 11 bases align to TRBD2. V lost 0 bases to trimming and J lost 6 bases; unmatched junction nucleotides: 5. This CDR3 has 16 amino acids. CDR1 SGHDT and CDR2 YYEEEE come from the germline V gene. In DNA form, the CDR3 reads TGTGCCAGCAGCTTGGTTTTCACTAGCGGGGGCAATGAGCAGTTCTTC. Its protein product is CASSLVFTSGGNEQFF.

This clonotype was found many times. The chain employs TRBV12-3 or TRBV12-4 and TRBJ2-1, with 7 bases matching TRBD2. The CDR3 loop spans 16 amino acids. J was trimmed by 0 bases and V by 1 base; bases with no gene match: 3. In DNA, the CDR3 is TGTGCCAGCAGTTTAGGAGCGGGACGCTCCTACAATGAGCAGTTCTTC. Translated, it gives CASSLGAGRSYNEQFF.

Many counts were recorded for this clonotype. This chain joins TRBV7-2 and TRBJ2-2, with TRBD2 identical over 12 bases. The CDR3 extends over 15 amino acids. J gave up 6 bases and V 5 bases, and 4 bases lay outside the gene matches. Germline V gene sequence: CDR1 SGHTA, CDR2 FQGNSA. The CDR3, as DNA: TGTGCCAGCAGCACGAGACTAGCGGGAGCCGGGGAGCTGTTTTTT. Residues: CASSTRLAGAGELFF.

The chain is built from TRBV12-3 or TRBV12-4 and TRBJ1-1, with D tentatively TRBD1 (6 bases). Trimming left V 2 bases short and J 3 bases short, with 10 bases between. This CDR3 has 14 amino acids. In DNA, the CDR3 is TGTGCCAGCAGTTTACACAGGGTTGACACTGAAGCTTTCTTT. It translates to CASSLHRVDTEAFF.

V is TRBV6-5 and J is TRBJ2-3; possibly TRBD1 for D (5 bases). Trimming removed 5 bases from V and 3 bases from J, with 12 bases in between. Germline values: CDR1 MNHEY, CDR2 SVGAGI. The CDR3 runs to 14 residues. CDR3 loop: CASSSHQGTDTQYF. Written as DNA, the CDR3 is TGTGCCAGCAGTAGCCACCAGGGTACAGATACGCAGTATTTT.

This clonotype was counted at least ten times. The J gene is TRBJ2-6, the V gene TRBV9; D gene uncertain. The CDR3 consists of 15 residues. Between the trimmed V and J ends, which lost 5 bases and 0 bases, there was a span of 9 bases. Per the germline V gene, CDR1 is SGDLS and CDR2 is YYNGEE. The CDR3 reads CASSSRLSGANVLTF. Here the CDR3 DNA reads TGTGCCAGCAGTTCGCGACTCTCTGGGGCCAACGTCCTGACTTTC.

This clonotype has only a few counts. The CDR3 DNA follows: TGTGCCAGCAGCTTGCCCGGACCTCCCAGGAATGAGCAGTTCTTC. It is translated as CASSLPGPPRNEQFF. V gene TRBV11-2 combines with J gene TRBJ2-1; D is ambiguous. V shed 3 bases and J shed 7 bases, with 16 bases lying between them. The length of the CDR3 is 15 residues. Looked up from germline, CDR1 is SGHAT and CDR2 is FQNNGV.

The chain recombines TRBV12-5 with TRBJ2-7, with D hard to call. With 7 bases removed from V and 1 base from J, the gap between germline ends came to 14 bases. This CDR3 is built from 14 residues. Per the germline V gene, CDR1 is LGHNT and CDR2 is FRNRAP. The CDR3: CASVNRKVSYEQYF. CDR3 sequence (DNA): TGTGCTAGTGTGAATCGGAAGGTTTCCTACGAGCAGTACTTC.

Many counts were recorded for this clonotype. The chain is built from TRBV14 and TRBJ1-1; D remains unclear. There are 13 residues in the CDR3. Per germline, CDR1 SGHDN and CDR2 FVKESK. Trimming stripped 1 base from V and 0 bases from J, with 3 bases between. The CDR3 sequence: CASSQAVNTEAFF. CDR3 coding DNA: TGTGCCAGCAGCCAAGCGGTGAACACTGAAGCTTTCTTT.

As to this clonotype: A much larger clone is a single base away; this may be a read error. Here the CDR3 reads CASSLDAGDKLFF. Written as DNA, the CDR3 is TGTGCCAGCAGCTTAGACGCAGGAGATAAACTGTTTTTT. The chain joins TRBV7-9 to TRBJ1-4; no clear D. CDR1 SEHNR and CDR2 FQNEAQ come from the germline V gene (reference sequence). The ends were cut back, 1 base at V and 11 bases at J, with 11 bases in the middle. The CDR3 runs 13 residues.

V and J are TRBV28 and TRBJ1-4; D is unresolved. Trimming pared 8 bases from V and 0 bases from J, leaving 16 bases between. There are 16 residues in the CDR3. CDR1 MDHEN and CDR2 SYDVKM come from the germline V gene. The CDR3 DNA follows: TGTGCCAGCGGGTTGGGGTCTCAATCAACTAATGAAAAACTGTTTTTT. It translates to CASGLGSQSTNEKLFF.

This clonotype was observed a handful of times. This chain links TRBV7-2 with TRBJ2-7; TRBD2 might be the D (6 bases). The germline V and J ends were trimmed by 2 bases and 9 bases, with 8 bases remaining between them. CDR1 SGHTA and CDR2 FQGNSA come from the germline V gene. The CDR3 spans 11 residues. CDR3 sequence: CASSLFGGQYF. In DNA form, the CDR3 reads TGTGCCAGCAGCTTATTCGGGGGGCAGTACTTC.

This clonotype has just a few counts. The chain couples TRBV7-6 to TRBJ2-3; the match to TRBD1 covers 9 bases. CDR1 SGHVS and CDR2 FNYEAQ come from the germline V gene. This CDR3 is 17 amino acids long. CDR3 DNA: TGTACACGCTGGGACAGGGCGCAAACGTTCGGGCTGGATACGCAGTATTTT. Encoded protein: CTRWDRAQTFGLDTQYF.